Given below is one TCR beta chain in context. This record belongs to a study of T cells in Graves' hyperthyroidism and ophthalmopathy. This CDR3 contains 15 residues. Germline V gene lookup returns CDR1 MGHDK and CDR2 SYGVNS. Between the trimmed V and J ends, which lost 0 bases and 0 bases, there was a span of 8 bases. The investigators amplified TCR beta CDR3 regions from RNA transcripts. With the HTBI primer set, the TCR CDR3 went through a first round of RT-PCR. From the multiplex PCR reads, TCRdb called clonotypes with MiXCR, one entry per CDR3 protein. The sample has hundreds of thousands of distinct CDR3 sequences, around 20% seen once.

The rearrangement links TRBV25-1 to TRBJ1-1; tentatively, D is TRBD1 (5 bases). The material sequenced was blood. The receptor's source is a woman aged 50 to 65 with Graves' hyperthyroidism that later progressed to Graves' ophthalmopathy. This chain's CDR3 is CASSEYQTVNTEAFF. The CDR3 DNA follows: TGTGCCAGCAGTGAATATCAGACAGTGAACACTGAAGCTTTCTTT.